This T cell receptor beta chain was captured in a study of PD-1 blockade in classical Hodgkin lymphoma. Clones were read by immunoSEQ multiplex PCR, and TCRdb kept only the in-frame ones, dropping some. The sample carries roughly 15,000 clones, about four fifths recorded once. With no exception, relapse followed autologous stem cell transplantation in all patients, and brentuximab vedotin exposure varied. Complete response, partial response or progressive disease was recorded as best response. Study results and limitations: Unlike CD8+ TCR diversity, which did not rise significantly by C4D1, CD4+ TCR diversity did.

Concerning this clone: What it binds is unknown.

The material sequenced was peripheral blood mononuclear cells (PBMCs), taken at baseline. This TCR came from a human donor with classical Hodgkin lymphoma.

The CDR3 DNA reads as TGTGCCAGCACCAAGGGGAATGAAGCTTTCTTT. This translates into CASTKGNEAFF. The chain has TRBV6-6 and TRBJ1-1; TRBD1 is a possible D gene (5 bases). CDR3 length equals 11 residues. The V gene's germline CDR1 is MNHNY and CDR2 SVGAGI (reference sequence). The V and J ends lost 7 bases and 7 bases respectively, with 10 bases between them.